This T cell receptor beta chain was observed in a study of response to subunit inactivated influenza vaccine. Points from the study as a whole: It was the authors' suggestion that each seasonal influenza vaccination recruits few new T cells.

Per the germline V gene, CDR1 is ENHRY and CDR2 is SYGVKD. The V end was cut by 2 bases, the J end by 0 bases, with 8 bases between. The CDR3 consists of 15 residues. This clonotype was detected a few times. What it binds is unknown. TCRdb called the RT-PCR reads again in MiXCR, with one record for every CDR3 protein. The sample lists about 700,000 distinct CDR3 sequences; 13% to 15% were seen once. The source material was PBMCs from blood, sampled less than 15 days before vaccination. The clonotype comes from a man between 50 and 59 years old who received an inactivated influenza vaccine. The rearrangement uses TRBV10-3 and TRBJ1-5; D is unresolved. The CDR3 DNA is TGTGCCATCAGTGAGGGGAGGTATAGCAATCAGCCCCAGCATTTT. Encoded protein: CAISEGRYSNQPQHF.